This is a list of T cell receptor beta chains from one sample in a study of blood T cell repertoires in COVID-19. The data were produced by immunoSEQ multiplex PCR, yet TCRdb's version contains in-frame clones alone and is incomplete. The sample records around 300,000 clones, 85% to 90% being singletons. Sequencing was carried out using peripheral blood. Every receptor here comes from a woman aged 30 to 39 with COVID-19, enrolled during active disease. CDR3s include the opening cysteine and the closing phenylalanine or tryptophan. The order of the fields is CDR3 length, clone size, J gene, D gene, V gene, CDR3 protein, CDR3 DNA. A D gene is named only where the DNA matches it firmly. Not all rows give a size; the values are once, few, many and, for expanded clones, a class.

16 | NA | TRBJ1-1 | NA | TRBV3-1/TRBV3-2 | CASSPIRVQGDTEAFF | TGTGCCAGCAGCCCGATAAGGGTCCAAGGGGACACTGAAGCTTTCTTT
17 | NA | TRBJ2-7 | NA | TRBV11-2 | CASSLDLPLSASYEQYF | TGTGCCAGCAGCTTAGATCTCCCACTGTCAGCGTCCTACGAGCAGTACTTC
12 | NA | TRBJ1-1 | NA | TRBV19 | CASIDGHTEAFF | TGTGCCAGTATCGATGGGCACACTGAAGCTTTCTTT
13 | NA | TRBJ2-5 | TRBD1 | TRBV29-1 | CSVSGTGGETQYF | TGCAGCGTTTCTGGGACAGGCGGCGAGACCCAGTACTTC
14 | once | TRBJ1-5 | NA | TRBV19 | CATDPGYGNQPQHF | TGTGCCACCGACCCGGGGTATGGCAATCAGCCCCAGCATTTT
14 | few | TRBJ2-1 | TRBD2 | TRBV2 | CASRRTSGYNEQFF | TGTGCCAGCAGGAGGACTAGCGGTTACAATGAGCAGTTCTTC
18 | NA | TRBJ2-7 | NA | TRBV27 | CASSQTGSSDPRYREQYF | TGTGCCAGCAGTCAGACCGGCTCTAGCGACCCGAGGTACAGAGAGCAGTACTTC
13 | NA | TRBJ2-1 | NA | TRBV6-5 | CASRGDNYNEQFF | TGTGCCAGCAGGGGGGACAACTACAATGAGCAGTTCTTC
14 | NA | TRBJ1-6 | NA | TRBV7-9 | CASSLGTLNSPLHF | TGTGCCAGCAGCCTCGGGACTCTAAATTCACCCCTCCACTTT
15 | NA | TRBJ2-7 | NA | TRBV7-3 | CASRSRQSSSYEQYF | TGTGCCAGCAGATCCCGACAGTCAAGCTCCTACGAGCAGTACTTC
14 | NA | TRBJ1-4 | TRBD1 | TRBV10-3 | CAISEGQGPEKLFF | TGTGCCATCAGTGAAGGACAGGGACCCGAGAAACTGTTTTTT
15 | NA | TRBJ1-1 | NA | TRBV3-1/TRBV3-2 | CASSQDSYVSTEAFF | TGTGCCAGCAGCCAAGATTCGTACGTGAGCACTGAAGCTTTCTTT
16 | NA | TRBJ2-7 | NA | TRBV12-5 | CASGLVKSKGLSEQYF | TGTGCTAGTGGTTTGGTAAAATCGAAGGGGCTAAGCGAGCAGTACTTC
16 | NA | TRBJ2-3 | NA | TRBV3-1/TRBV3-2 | CASSQGAATSTDTQYF | TGTGCCAGCAGCCAAGGAGCGGCCACTAGCACAGATACGCAGTATTTT
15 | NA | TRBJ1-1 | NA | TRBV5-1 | CASSLHGNPNTEAFF | TGCGCCAGCAGCTTGCACGGGAATCCGAACACTGAAGCTTTCTTT
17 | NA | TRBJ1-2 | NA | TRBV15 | CATAVIGGPTLNYGYTF | TGTGCCACAGCGGTGATCGGGGGGCCGACCCTGAACTATGGCTACACCTTC
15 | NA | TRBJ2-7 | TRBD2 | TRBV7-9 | CASSLGGRPPYEQYF | TGTGCCAGCAGCTTAGGCGGGAGGCCGCCCTACGAGCAGTACTTC
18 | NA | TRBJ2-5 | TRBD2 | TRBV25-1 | CASSEQPGLAGTQETQYF | TGTGCCAGCAGTGAACAACCGGGACTAGCGGGAACTCAAGAGACCCAGTACTTC
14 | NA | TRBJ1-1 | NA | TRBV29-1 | CSVALKEVNTEAFF | TGCAGCGTTGCACTCAAGGAGGTGAACACTGAAGCTTTCTTT
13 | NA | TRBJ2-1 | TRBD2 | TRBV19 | CASGLEWGNEQFF | TGTGCCAGCGGACTAGAATGGGGCAATGAGCAGTTCTTC
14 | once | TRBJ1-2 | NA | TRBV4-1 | CASSQDITVYGYTF | TGCGCCAGCAGCCAAGATATCACAGTCTATGGCTACACCTTC
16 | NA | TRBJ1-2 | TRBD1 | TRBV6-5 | CASSYHPMTGLGGYTF | TGTGCCAGCAGTTACCATCCCATGACAGGGCTTGGTGGCTACACCTTC
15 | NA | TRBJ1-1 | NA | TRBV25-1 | CASSESGAKNTEAFF | TGTGCCAGCAGTGAATCAGGGGCGAAGAACACTGAAGCTTTCTTT
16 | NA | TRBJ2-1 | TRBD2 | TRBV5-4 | CASSLGASGSYNEQFF | TGTGCCAGCAGCTTGGGGGCTAGCGGCTCCTACAATGAGCAGTTCTTC
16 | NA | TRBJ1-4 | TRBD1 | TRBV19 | CASSMGMDRGEGKLFF | TGTGCCAGTAGTATGGGGATGGACAGGGGAGAGGGAAAACTGTTTTTT
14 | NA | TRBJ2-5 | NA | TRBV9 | CASSVGDSQETQYF | TGTGCCAGCAGCGTAGGAGATAGCCAAGAGACCCAGTACTTC
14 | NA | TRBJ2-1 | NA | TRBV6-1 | CASSEGTKGDEQFF | TGTGCCAGCAGTGAAGGGACTAAGGGAGATGAGCAGTTCTTC
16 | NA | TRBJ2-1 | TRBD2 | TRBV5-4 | CASSLAAGGFYNEQFF | TGTGCCAGCAGCTTGGCTGCGGGAGGATTTTACAATGAGCAGTTCTTC
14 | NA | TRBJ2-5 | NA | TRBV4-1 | CASSEGARQETQYF | TGCGCCAGCAGCGAAGGGGCCCGACAAGAGACCCAGTACTTC
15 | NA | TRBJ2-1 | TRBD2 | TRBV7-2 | CASSFGGRAYNEQFF | TGTGCCAGCAGCTTCGGCGGGAGGGCCTACAATGAGCAGTTCTTC
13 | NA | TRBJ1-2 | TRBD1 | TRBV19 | CASSEGQGYGYTF | TGTGCCAGTAGTGAAGGACAGGGGTATGGCTACACCTTC
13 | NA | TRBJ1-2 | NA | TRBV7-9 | CASSSGGGYGYTF | TGTGCCAGCAGTAGTGGGGGAGGCTATGGCTACACCTTC
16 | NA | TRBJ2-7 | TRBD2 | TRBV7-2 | CASSSASGTTAYEQYF | TGTGCCAGCAGCTCTGCTAGCGGGACCACAGCCTACGAGCAGTACTTC